Shown below are 7 T cell receptor beta chains from a single sample sequenced in a study of Graves' ophthalmopathy and Graves' hyperthyroidism. RNA served as the template for amplifying TCR beta CDR3 regions. The authors performed first-round RT-PCR with HTBI primers and then a second-round multiplex PCR. MiXCR, run by TCRdb on the multiplex PCR reads, gives a single entry per CDR3 protein. This sample carries approximately 480,000 distinct CDR3 sequences, around 15% of them seen once, and the ten largest clones take 9.8%. The sequenced sample consisted of blood. The receptors were sampled from a woman aged 25 to 39 with Graves' ophthalmopathy.

The table lists this clonotype with many counts. This rearrangement joins TRBV6-5 to TRBJ2-7; perhaps TRBD1 as D (6 bases). V lost 6 bases and J lost 3, with 9 bases in between. The CDR3 is made up of 12 amino acids. Looked up from germline, CDR1 is MNHEY and CDR2 is SVGAGI. CDR3 bases: TGTGCCAGCAGACAGGGCCACTACGAGCAGTACTTC. Protein sequence: CASRQGHYEQYF.

This clonotype was observed many times. The gene calls are TRBV13 and TRBJ2-4; D not resolved. CDR3 size: 13 residues. The germline gives CDR1 PRHDT, CDR2 FYEKMQ (reference sequence). The ends were cut back, 6 bases at V and 0 bases at J, with 6 bases in the middle. In nucleotides, the CDR3 is TGTGCCAGCAGGAGGCTAGCCAAAAACATTCAGTACTTC. This encodes CASRRLAKNIQYF.

Many counts were recorded for this clonotype. The chain has TRBV6-2 or TRBV6-3 and TRBJ2-7; 11 bases line up with TRBD2. After removal of 3 bases from V and 2 bases from J, the junction contained 3 bases not matched to a gene. CDR1 is MNHEY, CDR2 SVGEGT, per germline. This CDR3 is built from 15 residues. CDR3 coding DNA: TGTGCCAGCAGTTATAGCGGGAGGGCCACCTACGAGCAGTACTTC. It encodes CASSYSGRATYEQYF.

This clonotype was counted at least ten times. The chain is built from TRBV18 and TRBJ1-1; D is ambiguous. The germline V gene encodes CDR1 KGHSH and CDR2 LQKENI. This CDR3 contains 12 residues. The V end was cut by 1 base, the J end by 5 bases, with 5 bases between. In DNA, the CDR3 is TGTGCCAGCTCACCACGGGAAACTGAAGCTTTCTTT. Its protein is CASSPRETEAFF.

The chain couples TRBV7-9 to TRBJ2-7; D is perhaps TRBD1 (6 bases). Germline CDR1 reads SEHNR; CDR2 reads FQNEAQ (reference sequence). Trimming pared 5 bases from V and 2 bases from J, leaving 13 bases between. The length of the CDR3 is 14 residues. CDR3 nucleotide sequence: TGTGCCAGCAGCCCTAGTCAGGGGACCTACGAGCAGTACTTC. Its protein product is CASSPSQGTYEQYF.

This clonotype was seen ten or more times. The gene calls are TRBV10-3 and TRBJ1-1, with D possibly TRBD1 on 5 matching bases. This CDR3 spans 13 amino acids. The V gene lost 10 bases and the J gene lost 1 base, with 13 bases spanning the gap. The germline V gene encodes CDR1 ENHRY and CDR2 SYGVKD. The CDR3 loop is CATTGQTNTEAFF. The CDR3 DNA is TGTGCCACCACAGGACAAACGAACACTGAAGCTTTCTTT.

This clonotype was seen many times. The chain employs TRBV7-9 and TRBJ1-1; TRBD1 matches 7 bases. This CDR3 comprises 15 residues. V dropped 5 bases and J dropped 0; count of bases not matched to a gene: 6. Germline CDR1 is SEHNR and CDR2 is FQNEAQ (reference sequence). DNA for the CDR3: TGTGCCAGCAGCCTACTCCAGGGGGTGAACACTGAAGCTTTCTTT. Encoded protein: CASSLLQGVNTEAFF.